The 9 T cell receptor beta chains listed next were all sequenced from one sample in a study of human T cells and chemical hapten exposure. Each CDR3 protein is one row after TCRdb ran MiXCR on the RACE reads. Of roughly 72,000 distinct CDR3 sequences detected, about a tenth appear once; the ten largest clones hold 1.4%. Time point described: patch test 1, 2 weeks after DPC sensitization. Regarding treatment: therapeutic diphenylcyclopropenone sensitization with weekly scalp DPC. The sample in question was whole blood, obtained in connection with sensitization to the hapten diphenylcyclopropenone (DPC). Receptor source: a woman between 45 and 60 years old with alopecia areata. Some clones in this sample may be carry-over from other donors' samples.

This clonotype was counted ten times or more. The V gene is TRBV6-2 or TRBV6-3, the J gene TRBJ2-2; 8 bases agree with TRBD1. V was clipped by 4 bases and J by 4 bases; unmatched bases: 5. The CDR3 consists of 15 residues. Per the germline V gene, CDR1 is MNHEY and CDR2 is SVGEGT. The CDR3 bases are TGTGCCAGCAGTTCAGGACAGGGTGGCACCGGGGAGCTGTTTTTT. This translates into CASSSGQGGTGELFF.

This clonotype was observed a handful of times. The chain has TRBV28 and TRBJ2-7, with TRBD2 matching 10 bases. CDR3 length: 14 residues. In germline, CDR1 is MDHEN, CDR2 SYDVKM. The CDR3 loop is CATGRTSGLYEQYF. The DNA for the CDR3 is TGTGCTACGGGAAGGACTAGCGGACTCTACGAGCAGTACTTC.

The CDR3 sequence is CASSQGWGEQYF. The CDR3, as DNA: TGTGCCAGCAGCCAAGGTTGGGGCGAGCAGTACTTC. The chain carries TRBV3-1 and TRBJ2-7; D not resolved. The CDR3 spans 12 residues. Germline loops: CDR1 LGHDT, CDR2 YNNKEL (reference sequence). V was pared by 1 base and J by 6 bases, with 7 bases between.

The genes are TRBV29-1 and TRBJ2-5; no definite D call. V was pared by 0 bases and J by 10 bases, with 6 bases between. Per germline, CDR1 SQVTM and CDR2 ANQGSEA. This CDR3 spans 10 amino acids. The CDR3, as DNA: TGCAGCGTTGAAGATTTAATCCAGTACTTC. Protein: CSVEDLIQYF. The variable domain in full, completed from reference TRBV29-1 and TRBJ2-5, reads SAVISQKPSRDICQRGTSLTIQCQVDSQVTMMFWYRQQPGQSLTLIATANQGSEATYESGFVIDKFPISRPNLTFSTLTVSNMSPEDSSIYLCSVEDLIQYFGPGTRLLVL.

The chain links TRBV5-1 to TRBJ2-7; D perhaps matches TRBD2 (6 bases). Germline V gene lookup returns CDR1 SGHRS and CDR2 YFSETQ. This CDR3 is built from 13 residues. Between the trimmed V and J ends, which lost 3 bases and 4 bases, there was a span of 11 bases. The CDR3 DNA follows: TGCGCCAGCAGCTATTCTAGCGCGTACGAGCAGTACTTC. The encoded protein is CASSYSSAYEQYF.

Worth noting for this clonotype: A much larger clone differs by one base, so this may be a read error. The chain employs TRBV5-6 and TRBJ1-2; D ambiguous. V lost 4 bases and J 7 bases, leaving 17 bases between the germline ends. Germline V gene data show CDR1 as SGHDT and CDR2 as YYEEEE. This CDR3 region has 14 residues. As DNA, the CDR3 is TGTGCCAGCAGCCCGCCCTCCTCCGCCGGTGGCTACACCTTC. This codes for CASSPPSSAGGYTF.

This clonotype was recorded a few times. J is TRBJ2-1 and V is TRBV20-1; the D gene is possibly TRBD2 (6 bases). V was cut by 0 bases and J by 4 bases, with 19 bases left in between. CDR1 and CDR2 from the germline V gene are DFQATT and SNEGSKA (reference sequence). The CDR3 is 17 residues long. The CDR3 here is CSARDLRGLPVYNEQFF. The CDR3 bases are TGCAGTGCTAGAGATCTAAGGGGACTGCCGGTGTACAATGAGCAGTTCTTC.

This clonotype was seen a few times. The V gene is TRBV7-9, the J gene TRBJ2-1; TRBD1 is a possible D gene (6 bases). Germline CDR1 reads SEHNR; CDR2 reads FQNEAQ (reference sequence). Trimming shortened V by 7 bases and J by 4 bases, and 17 bases separated the two germline ends. This CDR3 has 15 amino acids. The chain's CDR3 is CASTKADSRYNEQFF. The CDR3 coding sequence is TGTGCCAGCACCAAAGCGGACAGCAGATACAATGAGCAGTTCTTC.

This clonotype was seen a handful of times. The rearrangement links TRBV20-1 to TRBJ1-6, with unresolved D. CDR1 is DFQATT, CDR2 SNEGSKA, per germline (reference sequence). V was shortened by 0 bases and J by 0 bases, with 3 bases between the two germline ends. The CDR3 is made up of 14 amino acids. The CDR3 DNA is TGCAGTGCTAGAGATAGCTCCTATAATTCACCCCTCCACTTT. Its translation is CSARDSSYNSPLHF.